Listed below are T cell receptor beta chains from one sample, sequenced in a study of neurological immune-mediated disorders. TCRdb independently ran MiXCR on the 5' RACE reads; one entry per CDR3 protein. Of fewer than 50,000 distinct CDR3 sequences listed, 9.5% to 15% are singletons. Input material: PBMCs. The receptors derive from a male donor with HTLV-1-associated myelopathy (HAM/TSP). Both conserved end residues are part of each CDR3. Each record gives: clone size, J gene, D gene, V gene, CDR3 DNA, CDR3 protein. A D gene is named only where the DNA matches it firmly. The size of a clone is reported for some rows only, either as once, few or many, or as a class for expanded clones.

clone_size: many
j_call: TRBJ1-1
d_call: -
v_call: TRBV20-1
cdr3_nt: TGCAGTGCTAGAGTGGGGGGCGGGCGTATGAACACTGAAGCTTTCTTT
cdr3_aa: CSARVGGGRMNTEAFF

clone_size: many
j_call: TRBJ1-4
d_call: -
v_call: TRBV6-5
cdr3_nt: TGTGCCAGCAGTTCCTGGACACAACCCAATGAAAAACTGTTTTTT
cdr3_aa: CASSSWTQPNEKLFF

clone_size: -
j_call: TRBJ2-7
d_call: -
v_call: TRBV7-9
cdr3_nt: TGTGCCAGTAGCCAACAGGACATGGGATCCTACGAGCAGTACTTC
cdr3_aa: CASSQQDMGSYEQYF

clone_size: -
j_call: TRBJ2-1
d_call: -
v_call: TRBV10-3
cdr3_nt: TGTGCCATCAGTGGATCAGGAGACTCCTACAATGAGCAGTTCTTC
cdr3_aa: CAISGSGDSYNEQFF

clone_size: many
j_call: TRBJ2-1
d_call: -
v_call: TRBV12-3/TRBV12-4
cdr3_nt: TGTGCCAGCAGTTTCAGAGGAGCCCCACCCCAGAATGAGCAGTTCTTC
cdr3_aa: CASSFRGAPPQNEQFF

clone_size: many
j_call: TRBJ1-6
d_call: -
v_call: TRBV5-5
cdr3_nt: TGTGCCAGCAGCTTGGTGGCGACAGGCAGTTCACCCCTCCACTTT
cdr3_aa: CASSLVATGSSPLHF

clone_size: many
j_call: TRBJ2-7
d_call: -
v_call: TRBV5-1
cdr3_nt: TGCGCCAGCACTAGGGGGTTGACACAGAACTACGAGCAGTACTTC
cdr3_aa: CASTRGLTQNYEQYF

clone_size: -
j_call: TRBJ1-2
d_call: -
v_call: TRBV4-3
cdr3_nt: TGCGCCAGCAGCCAAGATTTTCGGGGTGGCTACACCTTC
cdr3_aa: CASSQDFRGGYTF

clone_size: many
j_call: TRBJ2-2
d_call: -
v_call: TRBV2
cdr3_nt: TGTGCCAGCAGTGGCGCCAGGGCGAACACCGGGGAGCTGTTTTTT
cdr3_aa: CASSGARANTGELFF

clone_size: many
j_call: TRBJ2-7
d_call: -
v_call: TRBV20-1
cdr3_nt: TGCAGTGGTGGGACAACCGACTCCTACGAGCAGTACTTC
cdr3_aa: CSGGTTDSYEQYF

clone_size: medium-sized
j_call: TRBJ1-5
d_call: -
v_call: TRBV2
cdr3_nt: TGTGCCAGCAACGGCAGGGGAAATCAGCCCCAGCATTTT
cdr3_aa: CASNGRGNQPQHF

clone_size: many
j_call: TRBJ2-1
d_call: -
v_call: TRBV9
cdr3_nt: TGTGCCAGCAGCTTGGGAGGGGGTCCGGTCAATGAGCAGTTCTTC
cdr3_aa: CASSLGGGPVNEQFF

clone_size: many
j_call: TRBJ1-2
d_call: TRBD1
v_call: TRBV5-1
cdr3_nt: TGCGCCAGCTCATCTTCAGGACAGGGTTTAGACTATGGCTACACCTTC
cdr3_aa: CASSSSGQGLDYGYTF

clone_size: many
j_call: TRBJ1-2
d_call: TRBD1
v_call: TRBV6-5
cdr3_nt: TGTGCCAGCAGTTACCTACGGACAGGGAGGAGAGCGAACTATGACTACACCTTC
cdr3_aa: CASSYLRTGRRANYDYTF